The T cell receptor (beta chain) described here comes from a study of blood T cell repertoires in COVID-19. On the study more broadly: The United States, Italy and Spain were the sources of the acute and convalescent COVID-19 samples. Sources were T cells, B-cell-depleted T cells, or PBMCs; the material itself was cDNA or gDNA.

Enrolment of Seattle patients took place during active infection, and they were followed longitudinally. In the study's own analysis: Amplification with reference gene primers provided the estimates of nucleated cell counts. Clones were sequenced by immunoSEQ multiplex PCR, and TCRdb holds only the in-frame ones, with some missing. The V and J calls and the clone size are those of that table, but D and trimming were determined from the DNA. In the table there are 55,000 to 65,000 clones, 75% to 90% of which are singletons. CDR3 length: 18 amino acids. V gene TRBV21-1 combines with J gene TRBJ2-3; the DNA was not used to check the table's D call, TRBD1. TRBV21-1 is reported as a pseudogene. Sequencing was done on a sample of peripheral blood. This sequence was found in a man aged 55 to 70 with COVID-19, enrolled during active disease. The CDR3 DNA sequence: TGTGCCAGCAGCAAATATGTTTTTCCGAGGGGGCTGACAGATACGCAGTATTTT. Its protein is CASSKYVFPRGLTDTQYF.